These 21 T cell receptor beta chains were sequenced from one sample in a study of cytomegalovirus exposure and HLA in healthy donors. Use of 60 Vbeta and 13 Jbeta primers characterized the PCR. The table came from immunoSEQ multiplex PCR; TCRdb's copy has only in-frame clones and leaves some out. The data hold about 150,000 clones, with around 75% observed a single time. The sample comprised PBMCs. These receptors came from a male donor in good health and CMV-seronegative.

The rearrangement links TRBV7-2 to TRBJ2-7; D is possibly TRBD1 (6 bases). Germline assignment: CDR1 SGHTA and CDR2 FQGNSA. CDR3 length equals 15 residues. V was shortened by 7 bases and J by 3 bases, with 19 bases between the two germline ends. CDR3 protein: CASTLGAGVFYEQYF. In DNA form, the CDR3 reads TGTGCCAGCACCTTGGGGGCAGGGGTCTTCTACGAGCAGTACTTC.

To note about this clone: Distinct nucleotide sequences in the sample also encode this CDR3. The chain uses TRBV18 and TRBJ1-3; D gene uncertain. The CDR3 has 14 residues. The ends were cut back, 3 bases at V and 4 bases at J, with 10 bases in the middle. Germline values: CDR1 KGHSH, CDR2 LQKENI. CDR3 in amino acids: CASSPPPGGNTIYF. CDR3 in DNA: TGTGCCAGCTCACCGCCCCCGGGGGGAAACACCATATATTTT.

The chain employs TRBV6-4 and TRBJ2-5, with TRBD2 identical over 13 bases. J was trimmed by 5 bases and V by 5 bases; bases with no gene match: 14. This CDR3 spans 18 amino acids. Germline lookup yields CDR1 MRHNA and CDR2 SNTAGT. The CDR3 loop is CASSYPWTSGGPGETQYF. The CDR3 DNA sequence: TGTGCCAGCAGTTACCCATGGACTAGCGGGGGCCCTGGGGAGACCCAGTACTTC.

The CDR3 DNA follows: TGTGCCAGCAGTTCCAACGGGGACAGGGGTTCTGGAGATACGCAGTATTTT. It encodes CASSSNGDRGSGDTQYF. V is TRBV13 and J is TRBJ2-3; the match to TRBD1 covers 10 bases. CDR1 is PRHDT, CDR2 FYEKMQ, per germline (reference sequence). There are 17 residues in the CDR3. Trimming cost V 6 bases and J 5 bases; bases outside gene matches: 14.

This chain joins TRBV15 and TRBJ1-2; D might be TRBD1 (6 bases). Germline assignment: CDR1 LNHNV and CDR2 YYDKDF (reference sequence). Trimming removed 0 bases at V and 8 bases at J, with 16 bases between. This CDR3 is 15 amino acids long. The CDR3 sequence is CATSRDNQGTNGYTF. The CDR3 nucleotides are TGTGCCACCAGCAGAGATAATCAGGGGACAAACGGCTACACCTTC.

The chain recombines TRBV18 with TRBJ2-1; the match to TRBD2 covers 13 bases. The CDR3 covers 16 residues. From germline, CDR1 is KGHSH and CDR2 LQKENI. Trimming cost V 5 bases and J 7 bases; bases outside gene matches: 8. As DNA, the CDR3 is TGTGCCAGCTCATCCCGGACTAGCGGGAGAGGTAATGAGCAGTTCTTC. Translating gives CASSSRTSGRGNEQFF.

The J gene is TRBJ1-6, the V gene TRBV4-1; maybe TRBD1 (5 bases). V was cut by 7 bases and J by 8 bases, with 15 bases left in between. CDR1 is MGHRA, CDR2 YSYEKL, per germline. CDR3 length equals 14 residues. For the CDR3, the DNA is TGCGCCAGCAACGCGGGGGACCCGTATTCACCCCTCCACTTT. Its translation: CASNAGDPYSPLHF.

V is TRBV11-1 and J is TRBJ2-3, with TRBD1 matching over 7 bases. In germline, CDR1 is SGHAT, CDR2 FQDESV (reference sequence). The CDR3 spans 15 residues. Trimming took 5 bases from V and 0 from J; bases not matched to a gene: 5. CDR3 nucleotide sequence: TGTGCCAGCAGCATCCGGACAGGTAGCACAGATACGCAGTATTTT. It is translated as CASSIRTGSTDTQYF.

The rearrangement links TRBV27 to TRBJ2-7; 9 bases line up with TRBD1. The germline gives CDR1 MNHEY, CDR2 SMNVEV (reference sequence). This CDR3 has 16 residues. J was trimmed by 1 base and V by 2 bases; bases with no gene match: 6. The CDR3 reads CASSLVGTGFSYEQYF. CDR3 coding DNA: TGTGCCAGCAGTTTAGTAGGGACAGGGTTTTCCTACGAGCAGTACTTC.

This clone turned up a few times. This chain joins TRBV19 and TRBJ2-3, with D uncertain. In germline, CDR1 is LNHDA, CDR2 SQIVND (reference sequence). CDR3 size: 13 residues. The germline V and J ends were trimmed by 5 bases and 1 base, with 7 bases remaining between them. As DNA, the CDR3 is TGTGCCAGTAGTCAACAGCGCACAGATACGCAGTATTTT. Translated: CASSQQRTDTQYF.

The chain has TRBV6-1 and TRBJ2-4; possibly TRBD2 for D (6 bases). Trimming stripped 0 bases from V and 0 bases from J, with 12 bases between. From germline, CDR1 is MNHNS and CDR2 SASEGT. This CDR3 region has 17 residues. CDR3 DNA sequence: TGTGCCAGCAGTGAAGCGCGGGGAATACTAGCCAAAAACATTCAGTACTTC. Translation: CASSEARGILAKNIQYF.

The V and J genes are TRBV6-4 and TRBJ2-7, with 10 positions matching TRBD1. J was trimmed by 5 bases and V by 7 bases; bases with no gene match: 23. The CDR3 has 19 residues. The germline V gene encodes CDR1 MRHNA and CDR2 SNTAGT. The chain's CDR3 is CASTRQGQGRRRESNEQYF. CDR3 DNA: TGTGCCAGCACCCGCCAGGGACAGGGGCGCCGGCGGGAGTCAAACGAGCAGTACTTC.

This rearrangement joins TRBV5-4 to TRBJ1-1; 9 positions agree with TRBD1. V trimming: 4 bases; J trimming: 5 bases; junction bases outside the gene matches: 3. Germline CDR1 and CDR2: SGHNT and YYREEE (reference sequence). CDR3 length: 13 residues. The CDR3 bases are TGTGCCAGCAGCCGGGACAGGGAAACTGAAGCTTTCTTT. It translates to CASSRDRETEAFF.

V is TRBV5-1 and J is TRBJ2-1; 7 bases fit TRBD2. The CDR3 runs to 15 residues. In germline, CDR1 is SGHRS, CDR2 YFSETQ. V trimming: 4 bases; J trimming: 8 bases; junction bases outside the gene matches: 12. The CDR3 loop is CASSRGWGGEDEQFF. CDR3 sequence (DNA): TGCGCCAGCAGCCGGGGGTGGGGGGGTGAGGATGAGCAGTTCTTC.

The V call is TRBV11-2, the J call TRBJ1-6; perhaps TRBD1 as D (6 bases). The CDR3 sequence is 15 residues long. V was clipped by 6 bases and J by 10 bases, with 19 bases between them. Looked up from germline, CDR1 is SGHAT and CDR2 is FQNNGV. The CDR3 DNA reads TGTGCCAGCAGAGACTGGGGAGGGAGGGGGTCACCCCTCCACTTT. It yields the protein CASRDWGGRGSPLHF. Looking up the rest from reference TRBV11-2 and TRBJ1-6 gives the full variable domain: EAGVAQSPRYKIIEKRQSVAFWCNPISGHATLYWYQQILGQGPKLLIQFQNNGVVDDSQLPKDRFSAERLKGVDSTLKIQPAKLEDSAVYLCASRDWGGRGSPLHFGNGTRLTVT.

About this clone: An end of the junction differs from the germline gene, which may be a read error. J is TRBJ2-7 and V is TRBV7-2, with 9 positions matching TRBD1. This CDR3 has 16 amino acids. Germline lookup yields CDR1 SGHTA and CDR2 FQGNSA. This CDR3 is CASSITSGTGKNEQCF. Here the CDR3 DNA reads TGTGCCAGCAGCATAACCTCAGGGACAGGGAAGAACGAGCAGTGCTTC.

The V call is TRBV18, the J call TRBJ2-3, with TRBD1 matching over 12 bases. V lost 0 bases and J lost 7; bases outside the gene matches: 8. Per germline, CDR1 KGHSH and CDR2 LQKENI. This CDR3 region has 17 residues. CDR3 nucleotide sequence: TGTGCCAGCTCACCACCGGTGGGGACAGGGGGCGTCTATACGCAGTATTTT. It translates to CASSPPVGTGGVYTQYF.

This clone was found once. The V gene is TRBV7-8, the J gene TRBJ2-1; 10 bases align to TRBD2. This CDR3 is 16 amino acids long. Germline lookup yields CDR1 SGHVS and CDR2 FQNEAQ. The trim removed 3 bases at V and 4 bases at J, leaving 6 bases unmatched. CDR3 bases: TGTGCCAGCAGCTTCCTACTAGCGGGGCGATACAATGAGCAGTTCTTC. It yields the protein CASSFLLAGRYNEQFF.

V usage is TRBV7-2 and J usage is TRBJ2-3; TRBD2 aligns across 14 bases. The CDR3 consists of 16 residues. Trimming at V came to 5 bases and at J to 4 bases, leaving 5 bases not matched to a gene. Per the germline V gene, CDR1 is SGHTA and CDR2 is FQGNSA. The CDR3 DNA reads as TGTGCCAGCAGCCTCCGACTAGCGGGGGGGTCAGATACGCAGTATTTT. Amino acid sequence: CASSLRLAGGSDTQYF.

The chain has TRBV10-3 and TRBJ2-3; 7 positions agree with TRBD1. In germline, CDR1 is ENHRY, CDR2 SYGVKD. CDR3 length: 14 amino acids. Trimming at V came to 6 bases and at J to 6 bases, leaving 9 bases not matched to a gene. CDR3 DNA: TGTGCCATCAGGGAAGGGGGCCCCAGGGATACGCAGTATTTT. It specifies CAIREGGPRDTQYF.

This chain uses TRBV7-2 with TRBJ2-1; 11 bases map to TRBD2. J gave up 9 bases and V 1 base, and 5 bases lay outside the gene matches. Germline CDR1 SGHTA, CDR2 FQGNSA. This CDR3 has 15 amino acids. CDR3 DNA: TGTGCCAGCAGCTTAGATAGCGGGGGGGCCGGTGAGCAGTTCTTC. Protein product: CASSLDSGGAGEQFF. Full variable domain (remainder filled in from reference TRBV7-2 and TRBJ2-1): GAGVSQSPSNKVTEKGKDVELRCDPISGHTALYWYRQSLGQGLEFLIYFQGNSAPDKSGLPSDRFSAERTGGSVSTLTIQRTQQEDSAVYLCASSLDSGGAGEQFFGPGTRLTVL.